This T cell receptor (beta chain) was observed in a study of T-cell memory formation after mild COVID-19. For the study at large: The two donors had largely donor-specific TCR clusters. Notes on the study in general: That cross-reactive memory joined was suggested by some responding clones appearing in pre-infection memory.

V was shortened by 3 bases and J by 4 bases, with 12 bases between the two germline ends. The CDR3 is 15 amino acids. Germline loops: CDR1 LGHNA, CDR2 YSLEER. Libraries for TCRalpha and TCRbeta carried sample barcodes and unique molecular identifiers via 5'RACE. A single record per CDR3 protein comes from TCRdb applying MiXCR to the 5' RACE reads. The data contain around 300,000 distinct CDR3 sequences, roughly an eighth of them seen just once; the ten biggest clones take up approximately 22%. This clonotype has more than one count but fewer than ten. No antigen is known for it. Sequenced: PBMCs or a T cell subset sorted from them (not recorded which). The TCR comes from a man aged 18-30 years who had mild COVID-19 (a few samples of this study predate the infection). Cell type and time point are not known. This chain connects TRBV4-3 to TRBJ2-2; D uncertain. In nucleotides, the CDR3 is TGCGCCAGCAGCCAGCTCCGGGTCCTCACCGGGGAGCTGTTTTTT. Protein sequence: CASSQLRVLTGELFF.